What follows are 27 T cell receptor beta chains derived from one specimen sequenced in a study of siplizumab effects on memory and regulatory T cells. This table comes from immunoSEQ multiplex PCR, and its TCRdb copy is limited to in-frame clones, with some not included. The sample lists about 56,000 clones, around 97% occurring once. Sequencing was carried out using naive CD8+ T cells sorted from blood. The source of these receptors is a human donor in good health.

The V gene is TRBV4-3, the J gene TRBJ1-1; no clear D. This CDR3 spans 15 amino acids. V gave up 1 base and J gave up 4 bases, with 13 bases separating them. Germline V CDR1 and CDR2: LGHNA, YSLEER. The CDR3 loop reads CASSQATAWATEAFF. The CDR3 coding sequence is TGCGCCAGCAGCCAAGCAACAGCCTGGGCCACTGAAGCTTTCTTT.

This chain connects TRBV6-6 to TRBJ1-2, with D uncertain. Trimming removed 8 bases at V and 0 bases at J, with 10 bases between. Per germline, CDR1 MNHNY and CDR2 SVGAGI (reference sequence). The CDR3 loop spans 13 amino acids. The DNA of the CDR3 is TGTGCCAGCTCCTTGGGGACTAACTATGGCTACACCTTC. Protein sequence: CASSLGTNYGYTF.

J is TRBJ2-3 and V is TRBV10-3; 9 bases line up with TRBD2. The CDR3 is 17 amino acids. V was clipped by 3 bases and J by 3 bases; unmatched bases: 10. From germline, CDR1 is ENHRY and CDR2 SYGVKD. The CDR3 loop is CAISDRISGSLTDTQYF. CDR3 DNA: TGTGCCATCAGTGACAGGATTAGCGGGAGTCTAACAGATACGCAGTATTTT.

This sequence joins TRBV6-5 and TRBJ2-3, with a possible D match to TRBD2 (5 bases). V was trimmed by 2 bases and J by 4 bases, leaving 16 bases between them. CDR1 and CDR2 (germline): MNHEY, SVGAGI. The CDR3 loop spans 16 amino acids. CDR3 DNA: TGTGCCAGCAGTTACGCGGCTAGCTCGTCCCCAGATACGCAGTATTTT. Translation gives CASSYAASSSPDTQYF.

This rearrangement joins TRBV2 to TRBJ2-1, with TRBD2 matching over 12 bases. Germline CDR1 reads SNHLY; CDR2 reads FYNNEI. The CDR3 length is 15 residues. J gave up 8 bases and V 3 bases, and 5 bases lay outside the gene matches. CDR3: CASSETSGSEDEQFF. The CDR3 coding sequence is TGTGCCAGCAGTGAGACTAGCGGGAGTGAGGATGAGCAGTTCTTC.

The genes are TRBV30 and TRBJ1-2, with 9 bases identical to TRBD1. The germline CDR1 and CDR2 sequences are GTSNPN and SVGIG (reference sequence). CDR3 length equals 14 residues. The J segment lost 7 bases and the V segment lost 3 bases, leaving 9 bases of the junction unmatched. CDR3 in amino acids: CAWSRGTGLPGYTF. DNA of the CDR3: TGTGCCTGGAGCCGCGGGACAGGGTTGCCTGGCTACACCTTC.

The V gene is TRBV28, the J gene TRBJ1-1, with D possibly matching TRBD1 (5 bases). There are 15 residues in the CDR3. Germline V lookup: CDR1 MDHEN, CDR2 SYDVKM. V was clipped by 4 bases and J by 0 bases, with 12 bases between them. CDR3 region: CASSWGVGMNTEAFF. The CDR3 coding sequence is TGTGCCAGCAGTTGGGGGGTAGGTATGAACACTGAAGCTTTCTTT.

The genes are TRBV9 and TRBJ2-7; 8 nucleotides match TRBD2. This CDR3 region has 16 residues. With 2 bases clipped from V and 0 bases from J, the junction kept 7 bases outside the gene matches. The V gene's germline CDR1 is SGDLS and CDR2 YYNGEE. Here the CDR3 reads CASSVGSGDSSYEQYF. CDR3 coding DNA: TGTGCCAGCAGCGTGGGTAGCGGGGATTCCTCCTACGAGCAGTACTTC.

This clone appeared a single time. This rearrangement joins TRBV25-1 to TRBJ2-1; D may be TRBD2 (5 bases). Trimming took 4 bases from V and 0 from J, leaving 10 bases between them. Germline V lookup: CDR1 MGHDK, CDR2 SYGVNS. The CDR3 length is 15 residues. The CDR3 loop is CASSVLLGSYNEQFF. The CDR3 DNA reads TGTGCCAGCAGTGTTCTACTAGGCTCCTACAATGAGCAGTTCTTC. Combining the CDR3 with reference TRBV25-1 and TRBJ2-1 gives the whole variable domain EADIYQTPRYLVIGTGKKITLECSQTMGHDKMYWYQQDPGMELHLIHYSYGVNSTEKGDLSSESTVSRIRTEHFPLTLESARPSHTSQYLCASSVLLGSYNEQFFGPGTRLTVL.

The CDR3 DNA follows: TGTGCCAGCAGCGATCGACAGGGCAATCAGCCCCAGCATTTT. It yields the protein CASSDRQGNQPQHF. This chain joins TRBV7-9 and TRBJ1-5, with D tentatively TRBD1 (6 bases). There are 14 residues in the CDR3. Germline values: CDR1 SEHNR, CDR2 FQNEAQ (reference sequence). V lost 5 bases to trimming and J lost 2 bases, with 10 bases between them. The complete variable domain, with remaining parts taken from reference TRBV7-9 and TRBJ1-5, reads DTGVSQNPRHKITKRGQNVTFRCDPISEHNRLYWYRQTLGQGPEFLTYFQNEAQLEKSRLLSDRFSAERPKGSFSTLEIQRTEQGDSAMYLCASSDRQGNQPQHFGDGTRLSIL.

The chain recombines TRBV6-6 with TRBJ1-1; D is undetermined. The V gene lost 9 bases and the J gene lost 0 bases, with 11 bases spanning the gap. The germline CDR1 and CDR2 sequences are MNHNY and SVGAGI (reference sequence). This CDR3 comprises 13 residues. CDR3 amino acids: CASHPIMNTEAFF. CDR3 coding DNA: TGTGCCAGTCACCCGATTATGAACACTGAAGCTTTCTTT.

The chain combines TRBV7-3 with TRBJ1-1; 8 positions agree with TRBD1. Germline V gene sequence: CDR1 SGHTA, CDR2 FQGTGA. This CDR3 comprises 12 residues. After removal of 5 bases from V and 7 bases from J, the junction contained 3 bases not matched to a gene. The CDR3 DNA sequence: TGTGCCAGCAGCCTCGGGACAGGTGAAGCTTTCTTT. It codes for CASSLGTGEAFF.

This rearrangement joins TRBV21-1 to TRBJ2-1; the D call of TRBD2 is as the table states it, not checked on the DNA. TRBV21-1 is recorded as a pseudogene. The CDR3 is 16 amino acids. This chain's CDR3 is CASSNFGTRDYNEQFF. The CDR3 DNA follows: TGTGCCAGCAGTAATTTCGGGACTAGAGATTACAATGAGCAGTTCTTC.

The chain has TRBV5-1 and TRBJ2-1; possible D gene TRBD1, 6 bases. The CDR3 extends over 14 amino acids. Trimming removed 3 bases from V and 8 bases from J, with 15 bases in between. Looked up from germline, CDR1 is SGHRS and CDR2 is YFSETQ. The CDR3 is CASSYDRWDHEQFF. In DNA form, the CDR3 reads TGCGCCAGCAGCTACGACAGGTGGGATCATGAGCAGTTCTTC.

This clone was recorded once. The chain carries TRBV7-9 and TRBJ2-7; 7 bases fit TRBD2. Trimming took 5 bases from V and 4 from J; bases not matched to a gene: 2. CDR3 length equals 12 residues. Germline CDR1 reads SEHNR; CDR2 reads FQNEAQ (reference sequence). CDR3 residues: CASSPGGYEQYF. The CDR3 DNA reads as TGTGCCAGCAGCCCGGGAGGATACGAGCAGTACTTC.

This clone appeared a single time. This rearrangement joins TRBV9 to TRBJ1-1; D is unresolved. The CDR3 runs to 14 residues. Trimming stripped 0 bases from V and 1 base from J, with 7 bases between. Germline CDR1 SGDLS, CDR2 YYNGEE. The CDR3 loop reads CASSVDSANTEAFF. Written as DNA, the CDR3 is TGTGCCAGCAGCGTAGACAGCGCGAACACTGAAGCTTTCTTT.

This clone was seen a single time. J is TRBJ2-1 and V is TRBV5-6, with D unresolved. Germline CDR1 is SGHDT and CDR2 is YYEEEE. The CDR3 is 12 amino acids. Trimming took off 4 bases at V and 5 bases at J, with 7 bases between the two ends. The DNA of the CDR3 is TGTGCCAGCAGCGACGTAGACAATGAGCAGTTCTTC. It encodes CASSDVDNEQFF.

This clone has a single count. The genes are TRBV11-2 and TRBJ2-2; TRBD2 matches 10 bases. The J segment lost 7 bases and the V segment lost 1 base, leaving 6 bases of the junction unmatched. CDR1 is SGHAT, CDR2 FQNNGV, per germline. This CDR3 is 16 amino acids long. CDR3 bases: TGTGCCAGCAGCTTAGCCCTAGCGGGAGATTTCGGGGAGCTGTTTTTT. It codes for CASSLALAGDFGELFF. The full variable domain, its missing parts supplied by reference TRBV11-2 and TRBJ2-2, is EAGVAQSPRYKIIEKRQSVAFWCNPISGHATLYWYQQILGQGPKLLIQFQNNGVVDDSQLPKDRFSAERLKGVDSTLKIQPAKLEDSAVYLCASSLALAGDFGELFFGEGSRLTVL.

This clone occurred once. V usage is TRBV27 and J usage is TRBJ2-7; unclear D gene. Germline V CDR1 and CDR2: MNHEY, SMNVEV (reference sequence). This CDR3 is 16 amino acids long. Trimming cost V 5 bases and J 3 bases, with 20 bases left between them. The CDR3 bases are TGTGCCAGCAGTCCGTCCCTGCGGCGGTATATCTACGAGCAGTACTTC. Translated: CASSPSLRRYIYEQYF.

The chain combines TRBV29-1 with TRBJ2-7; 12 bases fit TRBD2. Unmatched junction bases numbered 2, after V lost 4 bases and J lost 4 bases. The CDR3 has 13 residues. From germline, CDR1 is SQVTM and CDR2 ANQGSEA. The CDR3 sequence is CSVVTSGSYEQYF. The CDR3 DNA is TGCAGCGTTGTGACTAGCGGGAGTTACGAGCAGTACTTC.

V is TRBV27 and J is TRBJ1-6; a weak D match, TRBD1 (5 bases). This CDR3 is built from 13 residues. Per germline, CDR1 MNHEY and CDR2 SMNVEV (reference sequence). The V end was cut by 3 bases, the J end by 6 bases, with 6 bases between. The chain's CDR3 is CASSLGGNSPLHF. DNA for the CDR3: TGTGCCAGCAGTTTGGGGGGTAATTCACCCCTCCACTTT.

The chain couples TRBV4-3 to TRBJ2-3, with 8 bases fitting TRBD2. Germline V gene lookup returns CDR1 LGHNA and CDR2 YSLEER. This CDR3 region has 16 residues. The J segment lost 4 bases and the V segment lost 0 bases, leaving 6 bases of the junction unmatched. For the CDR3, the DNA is TGCGCCAGCAGCCAAGAGGGTAGCGGGACGTCAGATACGCAGTATTTT. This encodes CASSQEGSGTSDTQYF.

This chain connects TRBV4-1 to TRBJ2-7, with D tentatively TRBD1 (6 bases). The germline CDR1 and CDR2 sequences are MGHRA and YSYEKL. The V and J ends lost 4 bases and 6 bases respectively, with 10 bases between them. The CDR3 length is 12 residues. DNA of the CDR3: TGCGCCAGCAGCCGAGGACAGTTCGAGCAGTACTTC. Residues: CASSRGQFEQYF.

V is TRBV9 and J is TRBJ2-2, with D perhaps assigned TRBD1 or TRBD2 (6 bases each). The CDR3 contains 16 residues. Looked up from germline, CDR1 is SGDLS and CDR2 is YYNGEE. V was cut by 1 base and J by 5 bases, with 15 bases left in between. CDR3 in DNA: TGTGCCAGCAGCGTATCTGGGGGGCTCAGTACCGGGGAGCTGTTTTTT. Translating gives CASSVSGGLSTGELFF.

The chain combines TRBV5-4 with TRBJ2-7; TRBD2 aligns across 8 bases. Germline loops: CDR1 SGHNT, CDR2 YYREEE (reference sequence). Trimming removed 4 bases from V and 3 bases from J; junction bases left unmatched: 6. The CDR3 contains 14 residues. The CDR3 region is CASSPGLAGYEQYF. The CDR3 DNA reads TGTGCCAGCAGCCCGGGGCTAGCGGGCTACGAGCAGTACTTC.

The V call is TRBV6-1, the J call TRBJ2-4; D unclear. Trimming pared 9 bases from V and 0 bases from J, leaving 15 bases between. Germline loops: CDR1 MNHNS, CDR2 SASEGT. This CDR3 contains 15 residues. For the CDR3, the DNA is TGTGCCAGTACCCCGGACCCACTAGCCAAAAACATTCAGTACTTC. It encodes CASTPDPLAKNIQYF.

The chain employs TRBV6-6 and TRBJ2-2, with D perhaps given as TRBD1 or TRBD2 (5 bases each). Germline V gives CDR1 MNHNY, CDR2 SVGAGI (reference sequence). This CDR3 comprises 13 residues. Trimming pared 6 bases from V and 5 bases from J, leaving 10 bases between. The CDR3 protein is CASRHGATGELFF. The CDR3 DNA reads TGTGCCAGCAGACACGGGGCGACCGGGGAGCTGTTTTTT.